The 16 T cell receptor beta chains in this list originate from one sample, sequenced in a study of cytomegalovirus exposure and HLA in healthy donors. The PCR employed 60 Vbeta primers together with 13 Jbeta primers. TCRdb's table, derived via immunoSEQ multiplex PCR, lists solely in-frame clones and lacks some. The table records 150,000 to 200,000 clones, around 80% of them present only once. Material: PBMCs. The receptors shown here come from a woman aged 40 to 49 in good health and CMV-seronegative.

The chain uses TRBV2 and TRBJ2-1; TRBD1 agrees at 7 bases. This CDR3 has 15 amino acids. The germline V gene encodes CDR1 SNHLY and CDR2 FYNNEI. The J segment lost 7 bases and the V segment lost 11 bases, leaving 17 bases of the junction unmatched. For the CDR3, the DNA is TGTGCCCGACGATACCGGGACAGCGTGGGTAATGAGCAGTTCTTC. Protein product: CARRYRDSVGNEQFF. Full variable domain (outside the CDR3, taken from reference TRBV2 and TRBJ2-1): EPEVTQTPSHQVTQMGQEVILRCVPISNHLYFYWYRQILGQKVEFLVSFYNNEISEKSEIFDDQFSVERPDGSNFTLKIRSTKLEDSAMYFCARRYRDSVGNEQFFGPGTRLTVL.

The chain recombines TRBV2 with TRBJ2-1, with D possibly matching TRBD2 (6 bases). Germline lookup yields CDR1 SNHLY and CDR2 FYNNEI. The CDR3 has 15 amino acids. With 6 bases removed from V and 0 bases from J, the gap between germline ends came to 12 bases. CDR3 loop: CASRAGTGSYNEQFF. The CDR3, as DNA: TGTGCCAGCAGGGCCGGGACTGGCTCCTACAATGAGCAGTTCTTC.

V is TRBV4-1 and J is TRBJ2-7, with D perhaps TRBD2 (6 bases). Germline V gene lookup returns CDR1 MGHRA and CDR2 YSYEKL. This CDR3 comprises 15 residues. Trimming took 4 bases from V and 0 from J, leaving 13 bases between them. The CDR3 is CASSPGLADSYEQYV. CDR3 DNA sequence: TGCGCCAGCAGCCCGGGTTTAGCGGACTCCTACGAGCAGTACGTC.

This chain's CDR3 is CASSRRLADASHEQFF. CDR3 coding DNA: TGTGCCAGCAGCCGTCGACTAGCGGACGCCAGTCATGAGCAGTTCTTC. The V and J genes are TRBV7-2 and TRBJ2-1; 9 bases are a match to TRBD2. The ends lost 5 bases at V and 8 bases at J; junction bases unmatched: 13. Germline values: CDR1 SGHTA, CDR2 FQGNSA. CDR3 length: 16 amino acids.

This clone was seen more than once but under ten times. This chain links TRBV4-1 with TRBJ1-4; 10 nucleotides align to TRBD1. Germline-derived CDR1 and CDR2 are MGHRA and YSYEKL. With V trimmed by 3 bases and J by 10 bases, 8 bases remained unmatched. The CDR3 consists of 15 residues. Written as DNA, the CDR3 is TGCGCCAGCAGCCACGACAGGGGGCAAGCTAGAAAACTGTTTTTT. It yields the protein CASSHDRGQARKLFF.

On this clone itself: Other nucleotide sequences from this sample produce the same CDR3. This rearrangement joins TRBV29-1 to TRBJ1-1; TRBD1 is a possible D gene (6 bases). This CDR3 has 15 residues. In germline, CDR1 is SQVTM, CDR2 ANQGSEA. V lost 1 base, J lost 3 bases, and 15 bases lay in between. The CDR3 coding sequence is TGCAGCGTTGAAGTTTTGGACAGAGGGTACACTGAAGCTTTCTTT. Amino acid sequence: CSVEVLDRGYTEAFF.

In its sample, this clone was seen a few times. J is TRBJ1-1 and V is TRBV4-3, with D possibly being TRBD1 (6 bases). V was shortened by 2 bases and J by 0 bases, with 7 bases between the two germline ends. Per germline, CDR1 LGHNA and CDR2 YSLEER. The CDR3 contains 14 residues. The CDR3 here is CASSQTGMNTEAFF. The CDR3 bases are TGCGCCAGCAGCCAAACAGGGATGAACACTGAAGCTTTCTTT.

The chain joins TRBV27 to TRBJ2-3, with D possibly TRBD2 on 6 matching bases. CDR1 is MNHEY and CDR2 is SMNVEV in the germline V gene (reference sequence). CDR3 length equals 18 residues. The germline V and J ends were trimmed by 7 bases and 6 bases, with 29 bases remaining between them. The CDR3 is CASTLAQFALTREDTQYF. The CDR3 nucleotides read TGTGCCAGCACGTTAGCACAGTTTGCCCTCACACGGGAGGATACGCAGTATTTT.

This chain links TRBV5-4 with TRBJ2-3, with TRBD1 identical over 7 bases. The V gene's germline CDR1 is SGHNT and CDR2 YYREEE (reference sequence). Trimming took 4 bases from V and 0 from J; bases not matched to a gene: 5. The CDR3 totals 15 residues. The CDR3 nucleotides are TGTGCCAGCAGCATCGACAGGGCTAGCACAGATACGCAGTATTTT. This gives the protein CASSIDRASTDTQYF.

The rearrangement joins TRBV7-2 to TRBJ2-1; weak D call: TRBD2 (6 bases). The CDR3 consists of 14 residues. V lost 3 bases, J lost 6 bases, and 12 bases lay in between. The germline CDR1 and CDR2 sequences are SGHTA and FQGNSA. This CDR3 reads CASSFSGAGNEQFF. The CDR3 coding sequence is TGTGCCAGCAGCTTTTCGGGAGCGGGCAATGAGCAGTTCTTC.

The J gene is TRBJ2-1, the V gene TRBV11-1; possibly TRBD2 for D (5 bases). The CDR3 length is 12 residues. Trimming stripped 3 bases from V and 7 bases from J, with 7 bases between. CDR1 is SGHAT, CDR2 FQDESV, per germline (reference sequence). The CDR3 DNA reads TGTGCCAGCAGCTTCACTAGGAATGAGCAGTTCTTC. Its protein product is CASSFTRNEQFF.

The chain couples TRBV27 to TRBJ2-7; the match to TRBD2 covers 13 bases. Germline V gene lookup returns CDR1 MNHEY and CDR2 SMNVEV (reference sequence). V lost 6 bases, J lost 4 bases, and 9 bases stayed unmatched. CDR3 size: 16 residues. The CDR3 protein is CASSPGLAGVWYEQYV. DNA for the CDR3: TGTGCCAGCAGCCCCGGACTAGCGGGAGTCTGGTACGAGCAGTACGTC.

The chain uses TRBV7-4 and TRBJ2-7; 8 bases are a match to TRBD1. This CDR3 region has 14 residues. CDR1 and CDR2 (germline): SGHVT, SQSDAQ. V was clipped by 5 bases and J by 7 bases; unmatched bases: 10. The CDR3 DNA is TGTGCCAGCAGCAAACGACAGGGGCGACGAGAGCAGTACGTC. Translation gives CASSKRQGRREQYV.

The chain carries TRBV5-1 and TRBJ1-2, with D possibly being TRBD1 (6 bases). V shed 4 bases and J shed 4 bases, with 17 bases lying between them. The CDR3 runs to 15 residues. CDR1 SGHRS and CDR2 YFSETQ come from the germline V gene. CDR3 DNA: TGCGCCAGCAGCCACTGGGGGGGGCGTACCTATGGCTACACCTTC. Translated, it gives CASSHWGGRTYGYTF.

V usage is TRBV4-3 and J usage is TRBJ1-2, with 7 bases aligning to TRBD1. V lost 0 bases, J lost 6 bases, and 13 bases stayed unmatched. Germline loops: CDR1 LGHNA, CDR2 YSLEER. The CDR3 totals 17 residues. CDR3 bases: TGCGCCAGCAGCCAAGATTTTCCCCCACAGGGGACGCATGGCTACACCTTC. This sequence encodes CASSQDFPPQGTHGYTF.

Only one count was recorded for this clone. The chain combines TRBV21-1 with TRBJ2-7; the listed D gene, TRBD1, was not tested against the DNA. TRBV21-1 is a recognized pseudogene. This CDR3 comprises 16 residues. CDR3 loop: CASTLPRTGSTYEQYV. CDR3 nucleotides: TGTGCCAGCACCCTGCCGAGGACAGGGTCGACCTACGAGCAGTACGTC.